This TCR beta chain derives from a study of blood T cell repertoires in COVID-19. Profiling relied on immunoSEQ multiplex PCR, and the TCRdb table lists in-frame clones only, not all of them. This table has around 180,000 clones, approximately 86% appearing once. Germline loops: CDR1 SEHNR, CDR2 FQNEAQ (reference sequence). The trim removed 9 bases at V and 6 bases at J, leaving 7 bases unmatched. There are 13 residues in the CDR3. This clone was seen only a few times. Sequences were obtained from peripheral blood. J is TRBJ1-4 and V is TRBV7-9; 7 bases are a match to TRBD1. This TCR came from a woman older than 75 with acute or convalescent COVID-19. The CDR3 here is CASRTGSDEKLFF. The CDR3 DNA sequence: TGTGCCAGTCGGACAGGATCGGATGAAAAACTGTTTTTT.